Listed below are T cell receptor beta chains from one sample, sequenced in a study of Tregs in tolerant kidney transplant recipients. This table comes from immunoSEQ multiplex PCR, and its TCRdb copy is limited to in-frame clones, with some not included. The sample contains 15,000 to 18,000 clones, approximately 94% of which appear only once. Sequenced: CD8+ T cells from blood. These receptors originate from a human donor in good health. Both conserved end residues are part of each CDR3. A D gene is named only where the DNA matches it firmly. The size of a clone is reported for some rows only, either as once, few or many, or as a class for expanded clones.

j_call,d_call,v_call,clone_size,cdr3_nt,cdr3_aa
TRBJ2-7,NA,TRBV7-2,NA,TGTGCCAGCAGCTTATTGCCCTTCGAACCCTACGAGCAGTACTTC,CASSLLPFEPYEQYF
TRBJ1-2,NA,TRBV21-1,NA,TGTGCCATCATTCGGGATGGCTACACCTTC,CAIIRDGYTF
TRBJ2-1,TRBD2,TRBV7-2,NA,TGTGCCAGCAGCGCGGGACTAGCGGGAGGGGGTTACAATGAGCAGTTCTTC,CASSAGLAGGGYNEQFF
TRBJ2-1,NA,TRBV13,NA,TGTGCCAGCAGCCCGAGGTGGCGGAACCACTACAATGAGCAGTTCTTC,CASSPRWRNHYNEQFF
TRBJ2-7,NA,TRBV4-1,NA,TGCGCCAGCAGCCAAGACCCCACGACTGACCTGAGGGCCTACGAGCAGTACTTC,CASSQDPTTDLRAYEQYF
TRBJ2-1,TRBD2,TRBV7-8,NA,TGTGCCAGCGGGGCATGGGGGGGATCCTACAATGAGCAGTTCTTC,CASGAWGGSYNEQFF
TRBJ1-6,NA,TRBV10-3,NA,TGTGCCATCAGTGAAGTTTATGATTCCCCAAGCTCCTATAATTCACCCCTCCACTTT,CAISEVYDSPSSYNSPLHF
TRBJ2-5,NA,TRBV27,NA,TGTGCCAGCAGTTTCGTCGGGATGTACCAAGAGACCCAGTACTTC,CASSFVGMYQETQYF
TRBJ2-7,NA,TRBV4-3,NA,TGCGCCAGCAGCCAAGGAGACGTGGGATTCGGACCGGGGGAGCAGTACTTC,CASSQGDVGFGPGEQYF
TRBJ2-1,NA,TRBV28,NA,TGTGCCAGCAGTCCCCCCCCAGGGGAAGCCTACAATGAGCAGTTCTTC,CASSPPPGEAYNEQFF
TRBJ1-6,NA,TRBV5-6,NA,TGTGCCAGCAGCTTTGGGGGATCCAGTTCACCCCTCCACTTT,CASSFGGSSSPLHF
TRBJ2-7,NA,TRBV4-2,NA,TGTGCCAGCAGCCAAGCCCGGGACTGGGAAGGGTACGAGCAGTACTTC,CASSQARDWEGYEQYF
TRBJ2-5,TRBD2,TRBV4-3,NA,TGCGCCACCGGGAGGGGGGGCCTTGAGACCCAGTACTTC,CATGRGGLETQYF
TRBJ2-7,NA,TRBV19,NA,TGTGCCAGTAGTATACAACACCGTGGAGAGCAGTACTTC,CASSIQHRGEQYF
TRBJ2-7,TRBD1,TRBV4-1,NA,TGCGCCAGCAGCCAAGAAGGACAGGGAGTTAAATTTCCCCCATACGAGCAGTACTTC,CASSQEGQGVKFPPYEQYF
TRBJ2-7,NA,TRBV2,NA,TGTGCCAGCAGTGATAACCGCCAGGTGGGAGAGCAGTACTTC,CASSDNRQVGEQYF
TRBJ1-1,NA,TRBV10-3,NA,TGTGCCATCAGTAGCAGGGACACTGAAGCTTTCTTT,CAISSRDTEAFF
TRBJ2-7,TRBD1,TRBV19,NA,TGTGCCAGTAGTCCTGGACAGGGATTCTCCTACGAGCAGTACTTC,CASSPGQGFSYEQYF
TRBJ2-1,TRBD1,TRBV19,NA,TGTGCCAGTAGTGGGACAGCTTCGTACAATGAGCAGTTCTTC,CASSGTASYNEQFF
TRBJ1-2,TRBD1,TRBV9,NA,TGTGCCAGCAGCGTAGACGGACAGGGGGTTTTAGGTGGCTACACCTTC,CASSVDGQGVLGGYTF
TRBJ1-4,NA,TRBV29-1,NA,TGCAGCGTAGGGAGAGGTGAAAAACTGTTTTTT,CSVGRGEKLFF
TRBJ1-1,NA,TRBV5-5,NA,TGTGCCAGCAGCCCCGGCGTGGCCTGGGGTGGCTCATTGGTCACTGAAGCTTTCTTT,CASSPGVAWGGSLVTEAFF
TRBJ2-1,NA,TRBV27,NA,TGTGCCAGCAGTCCCTACACGAACAATGAGCAGTTCTTC,CASSPYTNNEQFF
TRBJ2-1,NA,TRBV27,NA,TGTGCCAGCGGTGTCTCCGCGTTTTTCACTGAGCAGTTCTTC,CASGVSAFFTEQFF
TRBJ2-1,NA,TRBV19,NA,TGTGCCAGTACGGGTTTGGGGGTCCTTCAAAATGAGCAGTTCTTC,CASTGLGVLQNEQFF
TRBJ2-1,TRBD1,TRBV14,NA,TGTGCCAGCAGCGCCATTTACGGGACAGGGGGAGTGGGGGAGCAGTTCTTC,CASSAIYGTGGVGEQFF
TRBJ2-5,NA,TRBV19,NA,TGTGCCAGTAGTATAGCCTGGACCCACAAGGTTTCCCAGTACTTC,CASSIAWTHKVSQYF
TRBJ1-1,NA,TRBV29-1,NA,TGCAGCGGGTCGGCCCGGGGGATGAACACTGAAGCTTTCTTT,CSGSARGMNTEAFF
TRBJ2-1,TRBD2,TRBV14,NA,TGTGCCAGCAGCCCCGGGACTAGCTTCTTCCATGAGCAGTTCTTC,CASSPGTSFFHEQFF
TRBJ2-5,NA,TRBV6-5,NA,TGTGCCAGCAGTTCCGAGACTAGTCAAGAGACCCAGTACTTC,CASSSETSQETQYF
TRBJ2-3,TRBD1,TRBV6-6,NA,TGTGCCAGTGGGACAGCCACAGATACGCAGTATTTT,CASGTATDTQYF
TRBJ2-7,TRBD1,TRBV19,NA,TGTGCCAGTAGTGTCCGGACAGGGACCCACGAGCAGTACTTC,CASSVRTGTHEQYF
TRBJ2-5,TRBD2,TRBV4-2,NA,TGTGCCAGCAGCCAACTGACTAGCGGGAGACGGGAGACCCAGTACTTC,CASSQLTSGRRETQYF
TRBJ2-1,TRBD2,TRBV7-6,NA,TGTGCCAGCAGCAGCTCCGGGACTAGCGGGGTTGGGCAGTTCTTC,CASSSSGTSGVGQFF
TRBJ2-7,NA,TRBV6-5,NA,TGTGCCAGCAGTTACTCGAAGATACAGTACTTC,CASSYSKIQYF
TRBJ1-6,TRBD1,TRBV5-1,NA,TGCGCCAGCAGCCCTGACAGGGGTTCACCCCTCCACTTT,CASSPDRGSPLHF
TRBJ1-1,NA,TRBV6-6,NA,TGTGCCAGCAGTTACACACTGAAAAACACTGAAGCTTTCTTT,CASSYTLKNTEAFF
TRBJ2-5,NA,TRBV6-5,once,TGTGCCAGCAGTTCCCCGCGCGAAGAGACCCAGTACTTC,CASSSPREETQYF
TRBJ1-2,NA,TRBV4-3,NA,TGCGCCAGCAGCCAAGAGGGCGTCGACGTCCTATATGGCTACACCTTC,CASSQEGVDVLYGYTF
TRBJ2-6,NA,TRBV7-9,once,TGTGCCAGCAGCTTAGGTAGGGGGGCCAACGTCCTGACTTTC,CASSLGRGANVLTF
TRBJ1-6,NA,TRBV19,NA,TGTGCCAGTAGTATACCAGCGACAGGTCACAGCTCACCCCTCCACTTT,CASSIPATGHSSPLHF
TRBJ2-2,TRBD1,TRBV4-3,NA,TGCGCCAGCAGCCTAGGACAGGGAGGAACCGGGGAGCTGTTTTTT,CASSLGQGGTGELFF